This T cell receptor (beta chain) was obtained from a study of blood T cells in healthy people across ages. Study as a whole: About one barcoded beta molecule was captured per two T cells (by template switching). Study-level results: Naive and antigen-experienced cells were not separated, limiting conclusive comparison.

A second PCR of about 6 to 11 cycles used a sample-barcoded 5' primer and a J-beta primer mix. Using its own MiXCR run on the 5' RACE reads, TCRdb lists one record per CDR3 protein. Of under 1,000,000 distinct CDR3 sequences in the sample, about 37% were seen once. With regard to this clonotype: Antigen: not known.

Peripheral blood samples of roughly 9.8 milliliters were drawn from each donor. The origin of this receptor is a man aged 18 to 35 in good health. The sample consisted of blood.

The CDR3 region is CASSFGTGWINEQFF. The DNA for the CDR3 is TGTGCCAGCAGTTTTGGGACAGGGTGGATCAATGAGCAGTTCTTC. This chain connects TRBV7-3 to TRBJ2-1, with 9 bases identical to TRBD1. CDR1 is SGHTA, CDR2 FQGTGA, per germline. This CDR3 has 15 residues. V was pared by 6 bases and J by 6 bases, with 9 bases of the junction left unmatched.